The rows below give T cell receptor beta chains drawn from one sample of a study of blood T cells in healthy people across ages. Each CDR3 protein gets one entry after TCRdb re-called the 5' RACE reads with MiXCR. The data show about 640,000 distinct CDR3 sequences, under 70% seen once. The sequenced sample consisted of blood. Every receptor here comes from a man between 60 and 75 years old in good health. Each CDR3 is given without its conserved first and last residue.

v_gene: TRBV6-5; j_gene: TRBJ2-5; CDR3aa: ASSPRDRSPRTQY
v_gene: TRBV29-1; j_gene: TRBJ2-7; CDR3aa: SVEDKGQNSLYEQY
v_gene: TRBV3-1; j_gene: TRBJ2-1; CDR3aa: ASSQGGHSYNEQF
v_gene: TRBV29-1; j_gene: TRBJ2-1; CDR3aa: SVGRQGNEQF
v_gene: TRBV20-1; j_gene: TRBJ2-3; CDR3aa: SASKGSRTDTQY
v_gene: TRBV29-1; j_gene: TRBJ2-6; CDR3aa: SVPGSPSGASGANVLT
v_gene: TRBV20-1; j_gene: TRBJ2-3; CDR3aa: SAPRRQGTDTQY
v_gene: TRBV7-2; j_gene: TRBJ2-3; CDR3aa: ASSPPGLAGYTDTQY
v_gene: TRBV2; j_gene: TRBJ1-6; CDR3aa: ASRRRSNSPLH
v_gene: TRBV20-1; j_gene: TRBJ2-1; CDR3aa: SASPGPGNEQF
v_gene: TRBV4-2; j_gene: TRBJ1-1; CDR3aa: ASSQDSTVEAF
v_gene: TRBV7-9; j_gene: TRBJ2-5; CDR3aa: ASSSSLAGLQETQY
v_gene: TRBV11-3; j_gene: TRBJ2-1; CDR3aa: ASSPATSGGYNEQF
v_gene: TRBV7-2; j_gene: NA; CDR3aa: ASRSPGQSYEQY
v_gene: TRBV11-2; j_gene: TRBJ2-5; CDR3aa: ASSLGAGGTRETQY
v_gene: TRBV28; j_gene: TRBJ2-4; CDR3aa: ASRGGGSKNIQY